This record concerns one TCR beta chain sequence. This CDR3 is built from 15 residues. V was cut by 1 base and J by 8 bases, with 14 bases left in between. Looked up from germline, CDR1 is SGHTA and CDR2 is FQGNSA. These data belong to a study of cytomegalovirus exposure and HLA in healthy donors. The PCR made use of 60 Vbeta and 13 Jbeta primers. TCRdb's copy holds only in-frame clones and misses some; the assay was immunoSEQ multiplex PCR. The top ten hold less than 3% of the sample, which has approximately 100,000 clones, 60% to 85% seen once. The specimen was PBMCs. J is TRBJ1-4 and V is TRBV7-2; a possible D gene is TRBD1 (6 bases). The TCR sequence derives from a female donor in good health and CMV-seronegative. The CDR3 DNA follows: TGTGCCAGCAGCTTAGTCGACAGGCCGAACGAAAAACTGTTTTTT. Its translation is CASSLVDRPNEKLFF.